One and the same sample provided the 13 T cell receptor beta chains below, sequenced in a study of blood T cell repertoires in COVID-19. The repertoire was sequenced with immunoSEQ multiplex PCR; TCRdb's copy has only in-frame clones and lacks some. Here the sample spans about 140,000 clones, 85% to 90% being singletons. Sequenced: peripheral blood. The receptors here all came from a woman between 50 and 59 years old with active or convalescent COVID-19.

The chain has TRBV27 and TRBJ2-5, with TRBD2 identical over 9 bases. Germline V gene lookup returns CDR1 MNHEY and CDR2 SMNVEV (reference sequence). The CDR3 is 19 amino acids. The J segment lost 4 bases and the V segment lost 5 bases, leaving 20 bases of the junction unmatched. CDR3 bases: TGTGCCAGCAGTCCACGTCCTATGGTAGCGGGAGAACCAAGAGAGACCCAGTACTTC. This translates into CASSPRPMVAGEPRETQYF.

This sequence joins TRBV28 and TRBJ1-2; D unclear. The germline V and J ends were trimmed by 2 bases and 5 bases, with 9 bases remaining between them. This CDR3 has 13 amino acids. The germline CDR1 and CDR2 sequences are MDHEN and SYDVKM. The CDR3 sequence: CASSLGHNYGYTF. CDR3 DNA: TGTGCCAGCAGTTTAGGGCATAATTATGGCTACACCTTC.

The genes are TRBV18 and TRBJ2-2, with 9 bases lining up with TRBD1. This CDR3 comprises 15 residues. Germline assignment: CDR1 KGHSH and CDR2 LQKENI. With V trimmed by 2 bases and J by 4 bases, 2 bases remained unmatched. For the CDR3, the DNA is TGTGCCAGCTCACCAAACAGGGGGCTCACCGGGGAGCTGTTTTTT. Translated: CASSPNRGLTGELFF.

The genes are TRBV7-2 and TRBJ2-3; D not certain. Germline assignment: CDR1 SGHTA and CDR2 FQGNSA. Trimming removed 5 bases at V and 9 bases at J, with 18 bases between. This CDR3 region has 14 residues. The CDR3 spells CASSLDSSLSTQYF. CDR3 sequence (DNA): TGTGCCAGCAGCCTAGATAGTAGTTTGTCAACGCAGTATTTT. The full variable domain, rest sourced from reference TRBV7-2 and TRBJ2-3, is GAGVSQSPSNKVTEKGKDVELRCDPISGHTALYWYRQSLGQGLEFLIYFQGNSAPDKSGLPSDRFSAERTGGSVSTLTIQRTQQEDSAVYLCASSLDSSLSTQYFGPGTRLTVL.

This sequence joins TRBV6-5 and TRBJ1-1; 7 nucleotides line up with TRBD1. With 6 bases clipped from V and 7 bases from J, the junction kept 11 bases outside the gene matches. This CDR3 is 14 amino acids long. Germline values: CDR1 MNHEY, CDR2 SVGAGI. The CDR3 DNA is TGTGCCAGCAGGTTCACTGAACAGGGGATTGAAGCTTTCTTT. This sequence encodes CASRFTEQGIEAFF.

The rearrangement joins TRBV27 to TRBJ2-7, with 8 nucleotides matching TRBD1. V dropped 6 bases and J dropped 4; count of bases not matched to a gene: 11. This CDR3 has 15 amino acids. Germline assignment: CDR1 MNHEY and CDR2 SMNVEV (reference sequence). This chain's CDR3 is CASSPVVQGAYEQYF. For the CDR3, the DNA is TGTGCCAGCAGCCCAGTCGTCCAGGGGGCTTACGAGCAGTACTTC.

The CDR3 sequence is CASSFVWEGVVTDTQYF. CDR3 coding DNA: TGTGCCAGCAGTTTTGTTTGGGAGGGGGTTGTCACAGATACGCAGTATTTT. This chain uses TRBV28 with TRBJ2-3, with TRBD2 as a possible D gene (7 bases). The CDR3 is 17 residues long. Between the trimmed V and J ends, which lost 3 bases and 2 bases, there was a span of 18 bases. Germline V CDR1 and CDR2: MDHEN, SYDVKM. Together with reference TRBV28 and TRBJ2-3, the CDR3 gives the full variable domain: DVKVTQSSRYLVKRTGEKVFLECVQDMDHENMFWYRQDPGLGLRLIYFSYDVKMKEKGDIPEGYSVSREKKERFSLILESASTNQTSMYLCASSFVWEGVVTDTQYFGPGTRLTVL.

This clone occurred once. CDR3 DNA: TGTGCCAGCATCGAGGGTCTCCGAGAGACCCAGTACTTC. It specifies CASIEGLRETQYF. This chain joins TRBV12-3 or TRBV12-4 and TRBJ2-5; D might be TRBD2 (5 bases). V lost 7 bases and J 4 bases, leaving 13 bases between the germline ends. This CDR3 is 13 amino acids long.

The chain has TRBV21-1 and TRBJ2-7; TRBD1 is taken as the D call from the table, unchecked against the DNA. TRBV21-1 represents a pseudogene. The CDR3 is 14 residues long. This CDR3 is CASSKRGRPDEQYF. The DNA of the CDR3 is TGTGCCAGCAGCAAAAGGGGTCGGCCCGACGAGCAGTACTTC.

The chain's CDR3 is CASSLLDRGSPLHF. The CDR3 region has the DNA TGTGCCAGCAGTCTACTGGACAGGGGATCACCCCTCCACTTT. This chain connects TRBV6-5 to TRBJ1-6, with 9 positions matching TRBD1. The germline V gene encodes CDR1 MNHEY and CDR2 SVGAGI. The length of the CDR3 is 14 residues. V was pared by 5 bases and J by 10 bases, with 6 bases of the junction left unmatched.

This rearrangement joins TRBV7-8 to TRBJ2-1, with 9 bases matching TRBD1. In germline, CDR1 is SGHVS, CDR2 FQNEAQ. V shed 3 bases and J 6 bases; nucleotides not matched to a gene: 6. This CDR3 comprises 15 residues. CDR3 protein: CASSFGTGIGNEQFF. Here the CDR3 DNA reads TGTGCCAGCAGCTTTGGGACAGGGATCGGCAATGAGCAGTTCTTC.

CDR3 bases: TGTGCCAGCAGTTACGTCAGTAACGAGCAGTACTTC. This sequence encodes CASSYVSNEQYF. The chain combines TRBV6-2 or TRBV6-3 with TRBJ2-7; D is uncertain. There are 12 residues in the CDR3. Trimming stripped 2 bases from V and 5 bases from J, with 7 bases between. From germline, CDR1 is MNHEY and CDR2 SVGEGT.

The V gene is TRBV30, the J gene TRBJ2-1; 10 nucleotides align to TRBD2. V lost 2 bases, J lost 1 base, and 8 bases stayed unmatched. The germline gives CDR1 GTSNPN, CDR2 SVGIG (reference sequence). This CDR3 is built from 17 residues. The CDR3 nucleotides are TGTGCCTGGAGTAGATCTAGCGGGGGCCCATCCTACAATGAGCAGTTCTTC. Translated: CAWSRSSGGPSYNEQFF.